The source of this TCR beta chain is a study of Ad26.COV2.S vaccination and SARS-CoV-2 variants. Of note for this clone: The sample holds other DNA sequences that translate to the same CDR3.

Treatment noted: some 20 received Ad26.COV2.S at low or high dose, single or two shots; 5 received placebo; per-sample allocation not given. Sampling took place 63 days after the first vaccine or placebo injection. Donor was an adult aged 18-55 years in Boston. Data came from immunoSEQ multiplex PCR; TCRdb stores just in-frame clones and leaves some out. The sample gives some 240,000 clones, roughly 87% of which show up once; less than 3.5% is in the top ten. V shed 4 bases and J shed 1 base, with 7 bases lying between them. The CDR3 length is 14 residues. Germline CDR1 is KGHDR and CDR2 is SFDVKD. The gene calls are TRBV24-1 and TRBJ1-5; D unclear. The specimen comprised peripheral blood, sampled in a trial of Ad26.COV2.S vaccine versus placebo. The sequence came from a person between 18 and 60 years old who received the Ad26.COV2.S COVID-19 vaccine or a placebo. CDR3 DNA sequence: TGTGCCACCAGTGAGGGGTCGAGCAATCAGCCCCAGCATTTT. Translation: CATSEGSSNQPQHF.